Below, 4 T cell receptor beta chains from the same sample are listed, as sequenced in a study of T cell clonality in common variable immunodeficiency. Generated by immunoSEQ multiplex PCR, the TCRdb table keeps only in-frame clones and is missing some. Altogether roughly 58,000 clones were found in the sample, and no singletons occur. The specimen sequenced was peripheral blood mononuclear cells. All receptors come from a person aged 18-70 years in good health.

This clone was recorded at least ten times. Read data end 3 residues before the CDR3 end; the end is taken from the germline J gene. The chain carries TRBV30 and TRBJ1-2; no clear D gene. From germline, CDR1 is GTSNPN and CDR2 SVGIG (reference sequence). V lost 3 bases and J 6 bases, leaving 5 bases between the germline ends. CDR3 size: 10 residues. Incomplete CDR3 DNA: TGTGCCTGGAGGAGGGATGGC. Translated: CAWRRDG. From start to end, the CDR3 is CAWRRDGYTF.

This clone was observed many times. The sequenced fragment ends 3 residues before the CDR3 boundary, so the rest is inferred from the germline J gene. This chain connects TRBV6-1 to TRBJ2-1; TRBD2 matches 8 bases. With V trimmed by 4 bases and J by 7 bases, 9 bases remained unmatched. The CDR3 has 15 amino acids. Germline V gene lookup returns CDR1 MNHNS and CDR2 SASEGT. Partial CDR3 DNA: TGTGCCAGCAGTGGAAGGGGGACTAGTAGGAATGAG. It encodes CASSGRGTSRNE. The full CDR3 sequence reads CASSGRGTSRNEQFF.

This clone was recorded at least ten times. The read terminates 3 residues before the CDR3 end, so the remaining end is supplied by the germline J gene. This chain connects TRBV5-1 to TRBJ1-6; 7 nucleotides line up with TRBD1. V was clipped by 3 bases and J by 10 bases; unmatched bases: 7. There are 14 residues in the CDR3. CDR1 and CDR2 from the germline V gene are SGHRS and YFSETQ. The CDR3 spells CASSSDRTGSPLHF. The part of the CDR3 DNA that was read is TGCGCCAGCAGCTCGGACAGGACCGGGTCACCC.

This clone was found many times. The read is 3 residues too short to cover the CDR3 end, so that end is filled in from the germline J gene. The V and J genes are TRBV16 and TRBJ1-1; 9 bases agree with TRBD1. This CDR3 is 15 amino acids long. V lost 2 bases to trimming and J lost 0 bases; unmatched junction nucleotides: 1. Germline CDR1 reads KGHSY; CDR2 reads FQNENV. This chain's CDR3 is CASSQGQGLNTEAFF. CDR3 bases read: TGTGCCAGCAGCCAAGGACAGGGGTTGAACACTGAA.